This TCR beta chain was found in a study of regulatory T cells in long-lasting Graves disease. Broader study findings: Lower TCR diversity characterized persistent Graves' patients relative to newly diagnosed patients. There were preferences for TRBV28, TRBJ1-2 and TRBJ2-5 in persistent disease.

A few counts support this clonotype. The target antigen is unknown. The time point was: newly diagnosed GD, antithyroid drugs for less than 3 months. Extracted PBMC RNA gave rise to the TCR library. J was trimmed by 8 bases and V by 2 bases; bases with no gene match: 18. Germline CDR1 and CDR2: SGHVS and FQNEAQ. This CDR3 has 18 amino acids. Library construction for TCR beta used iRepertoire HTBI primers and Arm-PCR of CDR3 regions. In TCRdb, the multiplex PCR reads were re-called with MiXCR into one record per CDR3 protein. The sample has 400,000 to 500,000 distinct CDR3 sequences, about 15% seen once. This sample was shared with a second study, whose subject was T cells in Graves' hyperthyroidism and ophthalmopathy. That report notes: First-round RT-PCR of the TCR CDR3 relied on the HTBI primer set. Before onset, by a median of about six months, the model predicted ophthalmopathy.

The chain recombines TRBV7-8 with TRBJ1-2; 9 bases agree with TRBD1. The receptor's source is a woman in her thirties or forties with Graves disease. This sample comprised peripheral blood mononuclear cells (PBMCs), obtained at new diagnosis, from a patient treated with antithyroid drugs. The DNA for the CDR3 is TGTGCCAGCAGCTTATATGGGAGACAGGGGGAGGGGTCTGAAGGCTACACCTTC. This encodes CASSLYGRQGEGSEGYTF.